Listed here is a single T cell receptor (beta chain). No antigen is known for it. The method was immunoSEQ multiplex PCR; TCRdb's version includes in-frame clones alone and lacks a portion of them. The sample has about 140,000 clones, 70% to 90% seen once; the top ten hold about 4.9%. This sample is drawn from a study of T cell responses to AZD1222 COVID-19 vaccine. General study results and limits: Regions 160-218 and 743-854 held dominance among vaccine-associated CD4 TCRs, which spanned spike.

Germline CDR1 SEHNR, CDR2 FQNEAQ (reference sequence). This CDR3 region has 15 residues. V was clipped by 0 bases and J by 7 bases; unmatched bases: 3. The receptor was isolated from an adult who received the MenACWY meningococcal vaccine as a control. Sample: peripheral blood, taken 28 days after the second dose of the MenACWY control vaccine. The chain links TRBV7-9 to TRBJ1-4; 9 positions match TRBD1. CDR3 residues: CASSLAGTGSEKLFF. The CDR3 DNA follows: TGTGCCAGCAGCTTAGCCGGGACAGGGAGTGAAAAACTGTTTTTT.